This T cell receptor (beta chain) appears in the sequencing data of a study of T cell responses to AZD1222 COVID-19 vaccine (dated by TCRdb to 2020 to 2023). In the study overall: TCR sequencing was performed for approximately 240 trial participants, of whom 200 to 210 were given two doses of AZD1222 and approximately 25 were given two doses of MenACWY control vaccine. Trial participants were enrolled by age into subgroups of 18-55, 56-69 and 70-plus years, and around 150, 28 and 57 TCR-sequenced participants, respectively, were included in these subgroups. On the study overall, not on this receptor specifically: The vaccine-associated CD4 TCRs covered the entire spike protein, and the dominant responses fell in regions 160-218 and 743-854. Participants were mostly white British and included more females than males, and it was suggested by the authors that clonal diversity may have been underestimated. The 56-69-year group was small, and its depth increase did not reach significance, likely because of low power. Spike-specific TCR breadth and depth rose significantly after two AZD1222 doses compared with day 0 and with MenACWY recipients. Reportedly, close to half of the unique spike-specific TCRs recognized epitopes lying outside the regions that are mutated in the B.1.351 and B.1.1.7 variants. Only five to seven AZD1222 recipients were SARS-CoV-2 seropositive at baseline, limiting conclusions about previously exposed vaccinees. No day 14 peak-response samples were available, so repertoires were characterized only after the peak T cell response.

The CDR3 regions of human TCRbeta chains were analyzed by immunosequencing. In the authors' own workflow: TCRs in the repertoires were compared against a reference library of SARS-CoV-2-specific TCRs that had been generated with the MIRA antigen-specificity platform. Breadth was defined as the fraction of unique TCRs that were SARS-CoV-2-associated. Depth was defined as the fraction of total T cells that were SARS-CoV-2-associated. Each spike-specific TCR was assigned to its reactive spike region and to a CD4 or CD8 class using the MIRA data. Log10-transformed breadth and depth values were compared by one-way ANOVA with Sidak's multiple comparisons tests. TCRdb stores this immuneACCESS table with in-frame sequences only. Part of the clones is absent; in the studies checked, under half of the shortfall reflects unresolved V genes, and no reason is known for the rest. V and J calls and clone size are copied from that table; D and trimming were computed from the DNA. In this sample the table shows about 180,000 clones, approximately 94% of which occur a single time. The ten most abundant clones make up about 1.5% of the sample.

The label giving this sample's time point can be read as: about 28 days (+/-7) after the second vaccine dose. AZD1222 recipients given second doses at about 4 weeks or at about 12 weeks were pooled, since spike-specific TCR depth and breadth were not found to differ between the two schedules. Samples from vaccinated people were obtained from the UK trials COV001 and COV002, which included a single-blind randomized controlled phase 2/3 trial of AZD1222 (ChAdOx1 nCoV-19) in healthy adults. Trial participant PBMC samples were collected at day 0 and day 28 after the second dose for TCRbeta chain sequencing. The CDR3, cysteine through phenylalanine, is 14 amino acids long. CDR3 DNA only is kept here, 42 bases in frame from base 1. Trimming takes 0 bases from V and 6 bases from J, and the germline ends sit 11 bases apart. The germline V gene (reference sequence) gives CDR1 as SEHNR and CDR2 as FQNEAQ.

Comments on this clone: Its binding antigen is unknown. No per-base quality is available; no much larger clone lies one base away.

The receptor's source is an adult who received the AZD1222 COVID-19 vaccine. The sample was peripheral blood, taken 28 days after the second AZD1222 dose. The chain was built from TRBV7-9 and TRBJ1-1, with an unclear D gene assignment. The CDR3 is CASSLALGSAEAFF. The DNA sequence reads TGTGCCAGCAGCTTAGCGCTGGGGTCGGCTGAAGCTTTCTTT. Where the CDR3 stops, the reference TRBV7-9 and TRBJ1-1 genes take over; the full variable domain is DTGVSQNPRHKITKRGQNVTFRCDPISEHNRLYWYRQTLGQGPEFLTYFQNEAQLEKSRLLSDRFSAERPKGSFSTLEIQRTEQGDSAMYLCASSLALGSAEAFFGQGTRLTVV.